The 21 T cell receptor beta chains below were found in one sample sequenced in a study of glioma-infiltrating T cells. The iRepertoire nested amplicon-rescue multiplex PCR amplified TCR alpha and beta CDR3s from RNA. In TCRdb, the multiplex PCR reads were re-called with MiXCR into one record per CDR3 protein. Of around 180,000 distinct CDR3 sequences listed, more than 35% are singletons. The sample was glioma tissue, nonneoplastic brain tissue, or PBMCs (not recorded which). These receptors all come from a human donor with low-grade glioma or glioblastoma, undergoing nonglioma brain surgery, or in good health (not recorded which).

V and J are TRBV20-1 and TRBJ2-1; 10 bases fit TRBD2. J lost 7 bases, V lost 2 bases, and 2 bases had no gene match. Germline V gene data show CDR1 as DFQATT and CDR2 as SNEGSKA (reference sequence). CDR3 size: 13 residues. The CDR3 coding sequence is TGCAGTGCTAGACTAGCGGGAGTTAATGAGCAGTTCTTC. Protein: CSARLAGVNEQFF.

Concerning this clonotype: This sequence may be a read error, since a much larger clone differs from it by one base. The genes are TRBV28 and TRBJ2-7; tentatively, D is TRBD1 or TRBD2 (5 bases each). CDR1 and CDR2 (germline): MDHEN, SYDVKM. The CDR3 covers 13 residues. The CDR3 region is CVSSLRGRFEQYF. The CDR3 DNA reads TGTGTCAGCAGTTTGAGGGGTCGGTTCGAGCAGTACTTC. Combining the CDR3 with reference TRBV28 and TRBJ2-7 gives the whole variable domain DVKVTQSSRYLVKRTGEKVFLECVQDMDHENMFWYRQDPGLGLRLIYFSYDVKMKEKGDIPEGYSVSREKKERFSLILESASTNQTSMYLCVSSLRGRFEQYFGPGTRLTVT.

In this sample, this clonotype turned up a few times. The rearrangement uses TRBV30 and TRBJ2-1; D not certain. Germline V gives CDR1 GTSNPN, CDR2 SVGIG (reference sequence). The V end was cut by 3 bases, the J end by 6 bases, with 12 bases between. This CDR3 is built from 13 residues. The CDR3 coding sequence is TGTGCCTGGAGCAACCATGGAGCCAATGAGCAGTTCTTC. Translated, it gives CAWSNHGANEQFF.

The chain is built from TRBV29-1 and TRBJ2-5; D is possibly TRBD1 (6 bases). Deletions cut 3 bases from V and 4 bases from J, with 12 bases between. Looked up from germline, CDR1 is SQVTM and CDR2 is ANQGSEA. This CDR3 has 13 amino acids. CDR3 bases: TGCAGCGTTGAGATGGGGGCCCGAGAGACCCAGTACTTC. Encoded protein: CSVEMGARETQYF.

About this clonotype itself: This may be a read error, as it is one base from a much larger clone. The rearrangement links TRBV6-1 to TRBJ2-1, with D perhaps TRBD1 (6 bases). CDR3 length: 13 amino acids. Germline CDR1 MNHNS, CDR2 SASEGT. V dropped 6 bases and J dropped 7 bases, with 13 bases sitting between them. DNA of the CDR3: TGTGCCAGCAGAAAGGCAGGGGTAAATGAGCAGTTCTTC. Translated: CASRKAGVNEQFF.

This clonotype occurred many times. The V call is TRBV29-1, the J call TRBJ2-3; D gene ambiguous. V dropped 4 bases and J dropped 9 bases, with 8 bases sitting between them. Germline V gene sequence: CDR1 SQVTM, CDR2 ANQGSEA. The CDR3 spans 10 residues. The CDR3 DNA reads TGCAGCGTTGGTGGTGCAACGCAGTATTTT. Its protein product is CSVGGATQYF.

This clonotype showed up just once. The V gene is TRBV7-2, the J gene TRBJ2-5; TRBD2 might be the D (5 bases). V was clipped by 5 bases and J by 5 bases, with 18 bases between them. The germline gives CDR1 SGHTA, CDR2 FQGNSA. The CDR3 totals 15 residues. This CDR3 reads CASSPREREYETQYF. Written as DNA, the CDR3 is TGTGCCAGCAGCCCCCGGGAAAGAGAGTATGAGACCCAGTACTTC.

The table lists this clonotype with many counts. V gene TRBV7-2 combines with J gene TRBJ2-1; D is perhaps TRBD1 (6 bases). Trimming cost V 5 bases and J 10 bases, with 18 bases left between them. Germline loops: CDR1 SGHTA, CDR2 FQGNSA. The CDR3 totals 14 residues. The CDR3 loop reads CASSRPPPGVEQFF. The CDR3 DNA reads TGTGCCAGCAGCCGCCCCCCACCAGGGGTCGAGCAGTTCTTC.

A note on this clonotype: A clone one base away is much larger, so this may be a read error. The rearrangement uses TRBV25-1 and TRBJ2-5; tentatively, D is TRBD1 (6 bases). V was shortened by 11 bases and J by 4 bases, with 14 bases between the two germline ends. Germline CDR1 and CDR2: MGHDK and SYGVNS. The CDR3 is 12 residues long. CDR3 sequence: CAVKTGTETQYF. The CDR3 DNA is TGTGCCGTCAAGACAGGTACAGAGACCCAGTACTTC.

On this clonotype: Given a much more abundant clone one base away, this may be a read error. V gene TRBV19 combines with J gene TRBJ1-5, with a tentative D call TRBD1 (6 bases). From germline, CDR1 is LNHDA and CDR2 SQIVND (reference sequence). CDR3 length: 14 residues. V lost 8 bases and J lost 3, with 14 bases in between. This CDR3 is CASGTQDINQPQHF. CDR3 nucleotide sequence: TGTGCCAGTGGGACACAAGATATCAATCAGCCCCAGCATTTT.

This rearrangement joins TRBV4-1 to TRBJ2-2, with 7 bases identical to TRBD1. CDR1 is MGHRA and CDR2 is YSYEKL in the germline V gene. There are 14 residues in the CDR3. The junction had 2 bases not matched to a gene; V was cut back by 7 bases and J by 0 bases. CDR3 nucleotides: TGCGCCAGCACCGGGACAGCGAACACCGGGGAGCTGTTTTTT. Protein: CASTGTANTGELFF.

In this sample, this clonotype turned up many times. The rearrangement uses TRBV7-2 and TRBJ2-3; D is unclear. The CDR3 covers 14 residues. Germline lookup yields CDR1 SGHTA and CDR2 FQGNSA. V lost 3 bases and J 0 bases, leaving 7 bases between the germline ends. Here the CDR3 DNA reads TGTGCCAGCAGCTTGGCATTGAGCACAGATACGCAGTATTTT. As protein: CASSLALSTDTQYF.

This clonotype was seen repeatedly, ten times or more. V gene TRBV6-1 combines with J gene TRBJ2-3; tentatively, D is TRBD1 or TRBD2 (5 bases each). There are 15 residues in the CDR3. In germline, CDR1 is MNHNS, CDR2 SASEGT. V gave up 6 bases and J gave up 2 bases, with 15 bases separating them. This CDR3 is CASRDPGPHTDTQYF. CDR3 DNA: TGTGCCAGCAGAGATCCGGGACCCCACACAGATACGCAGTATTTT.

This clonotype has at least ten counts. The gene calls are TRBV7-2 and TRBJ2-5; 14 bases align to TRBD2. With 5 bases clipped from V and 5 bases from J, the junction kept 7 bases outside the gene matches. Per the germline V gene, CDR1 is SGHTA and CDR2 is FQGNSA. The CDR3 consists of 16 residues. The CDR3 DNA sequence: TGTGCCAGCAGCCCTGGACTAGCGGGAGGTCGCGAGACCCAGTACTTC. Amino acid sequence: CASSPGLAGGRETQYF.

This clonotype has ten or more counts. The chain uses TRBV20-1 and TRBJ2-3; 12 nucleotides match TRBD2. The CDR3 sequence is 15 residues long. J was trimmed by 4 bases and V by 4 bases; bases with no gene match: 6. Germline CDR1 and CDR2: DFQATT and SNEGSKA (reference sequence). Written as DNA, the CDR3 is TGCAGTGCTACTAGCGGGAGGGTACGTCCAGATACGCAGTATTTT. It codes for CSATSGRVRPDTQYF.

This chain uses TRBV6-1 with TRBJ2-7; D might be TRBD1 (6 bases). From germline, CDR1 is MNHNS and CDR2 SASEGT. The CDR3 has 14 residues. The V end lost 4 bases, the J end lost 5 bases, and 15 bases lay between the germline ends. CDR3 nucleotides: TGTGCCAGCAGTGGGCCAGGGGCCCCCAACGAGCAGTACTTC. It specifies CASSGPGAPNEQYF.

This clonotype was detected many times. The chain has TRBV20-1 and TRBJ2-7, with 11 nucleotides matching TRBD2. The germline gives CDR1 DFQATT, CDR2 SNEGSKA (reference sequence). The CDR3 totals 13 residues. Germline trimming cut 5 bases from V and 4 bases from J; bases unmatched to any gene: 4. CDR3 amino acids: CSAAGTSGYEQYF. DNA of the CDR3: TGCAGTGCTGCCGGGACTAGCGGATACGAGCAGTACTTC.

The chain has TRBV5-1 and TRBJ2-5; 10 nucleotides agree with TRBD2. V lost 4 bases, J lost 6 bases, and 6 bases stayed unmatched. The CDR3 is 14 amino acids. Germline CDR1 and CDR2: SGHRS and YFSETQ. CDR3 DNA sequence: TGCGCCAGCAGCCTTGCTAGCGGGAGTAAGACCCAGTACTTC. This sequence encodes CASSLASGSKTQYF.

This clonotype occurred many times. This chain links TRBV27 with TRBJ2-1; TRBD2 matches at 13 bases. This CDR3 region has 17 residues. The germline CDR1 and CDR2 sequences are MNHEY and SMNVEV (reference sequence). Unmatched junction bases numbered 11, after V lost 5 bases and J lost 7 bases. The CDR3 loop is CASSPPTTSGRLNEQFF. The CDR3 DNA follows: TGTGCCAGCAGTCCACCGACGACTAGCGGGAGGTTGAATGAGCAGTTCTTC.

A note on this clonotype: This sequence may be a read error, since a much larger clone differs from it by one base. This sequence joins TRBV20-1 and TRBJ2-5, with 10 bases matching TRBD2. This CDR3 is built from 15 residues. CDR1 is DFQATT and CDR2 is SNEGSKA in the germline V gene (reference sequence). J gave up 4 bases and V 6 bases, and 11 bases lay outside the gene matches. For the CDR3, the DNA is TGCAGTGCGGTTACGAGCGGGAGGGCCGCAGAGACCCAGTACTTC. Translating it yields CSAVTSGRAAETQYF.

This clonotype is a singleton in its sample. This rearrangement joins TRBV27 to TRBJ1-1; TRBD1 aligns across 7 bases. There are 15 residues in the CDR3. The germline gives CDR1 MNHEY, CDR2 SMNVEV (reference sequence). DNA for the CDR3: TGTGCTAGGAGTTATTTGACAGGGCCTAACACTGAAGCTTTCTTT. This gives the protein CARSYLTGPNTEAFF.